This T cell receptor (beta chain) came from a study of cytomegalovirus exposure and HLA in healthy donors listed by TCRdb under 2017. With respect to the entire study: In an earlier analysis of some 610 of the donors, around 300 Gb of sequence data and roughly 100 million unique TCR beta sequences from about 190 million T cells were reported. Approximately 300 gigabases of sequencing data and around 85 million unique TCR sequences made up an early release that covered approximately 700 HLA-typed donors. Of the roughly 410 genotyped donors, over 80% were placed in the genetic ancestry cluster associated with self-reported Caucasian donors. The study aimed to test whether cataloging public T cell receptors could reveal signatures of past pathogen exposure. The study profiled the T cell repertoires of about 640 subjects by immunosequencing and related them to cytomegalovirus serostatus. Along with the roughly 610-subject first cohort, a separate validation cohort of about 110 different subjects was used. To predict cytomegalovirus infection status, the study brought together high-throughput TCR immunosequencing, statistical association of individual TCRs with disease status, and machine learning. A later analysis re-examined previously published TCR beta repertoires from just over 650 donors and added high-resolution HLA genotyping to investigate patterns of TCR occurrence. Rather than drawing on any new phenotypic data, the later analysis identified candidate immune exposures from TCR beta sequences and the way those sequences occurred across donors. An earlier analysis of about 600 of the donors used high-throughput TCR beta sequencing to judge whether each TCR beta V gene segment behaved as functional or pseudogenic. Alongside the repertoire data, information on donor age, sex, ethnicity and CMV serostatus was compiled. Genome-wide SNP genotypes for about 65% of the 666 donors were used in a later genetic analysis, which treated that subset as a discovery cohort. All discovery cohort repertoires had been generated using a single sequencing platform. Class I and class II HLA loci were covered by the typing at four-digit resolution. The number of donors typed differed by locus, with roughly 629-640 for A, B, C, DRB1 and DQB1, 522 for DQA1, about 610 for DPA1, and 472 for DPB1. Four to six DR-DQ haplotypes were handled as single units for association and clustering, since linkage in the cohort was strong. On average, roughly 200,000 unique TCR beta nucleotide sequences were sequenced per donor among about 400 genotyped donors of the cohort, with approximately 18% of those sequences being non-productive.

Library prep was done by the immunoSEQ multiplex PCR assay. The multiplex PCR relied on a mix of 60 forward primers for TCR Vbeta segments and 13 reverse primers for TCR Jbeta segments. A multiplex PCR assay on genomic DNA amplified the CDR3 region of rearranged TCR beta genes. The Illumina HiSeq System was used to sequence the amplified TCR beta libraries as 87-base-pair reads. Concerning the study's data processing: Across the roughly 600 repertoires, a later analysis counted 80 million or so unique TCR beta chains, some 11 million of which were shared by at least two donors. To remove PCR and sequencing errors, raw reads were error-corrected and collapsed into unique sequences using a nearest-neighbor algorithm that merged closely related sequences. Alignment of CDR3 sequences to IMGT reference sequences was used to assign V, D and J gene segments. For a sequence to be retained, a match of at least six nucleotides to both a V gene segment and a J gene segment was required. A rearrangement counted as productive if the CDR3 had no stop codons and remained in frame with V and J, and every other rearrangement counted as non-productive. CDR3 was defined according to IMGT convention as the region running from the second conserved V-encoded cysteine to the conserved J-encoded phenylalanine. In an earlier analysis of more than 550 of the donors, sequences lacking an unambiguous match to a single V gene segment were excluded. In an earlier analysis of approximately 590 of the donors, a V segment was called functional when productive rearrangements were above 56.7%, and segregating when the standard deviation between donors exceeded 5%. To diagnose cytomegalovirus status from the catalog of TCR beta chain sequences, a statistical classification framework was built. V and J gene assignment, in a later analysis, came from comparing TCR nucleotide sequences with IMGT/GENE-DB human TR gene sequences. Using the TCRdist pipeline, a later analysis assigned CDR3 sequences along with most-parsimonious VDJ recombination scenarios. In a later analysis, each TCR beta chain was defined by its CDR3 amino acid sequence together with its V-gene family, and reads without a unique V-gene family were excluded. To address suspected cross-contamination and a sequencing artifact, a later analysis removed around 590 highly shared, low-generation-probability nucleotide sequences. In a later analysis, a clonal expansion index for each public chain was calculated from normalized within-repertoire ranks of inferred template counts. A later analysis computed generation probabilities with a VDJ recombination model fitted to out-of-frame rearrangements, and checked the results against IGoR. In a later analysis, TCR-TCR, TCR-HLA and TCR-CMV co-occurrence was scored with hypergeometric tests, and a repertoire-size bias correction was applied to TCR pairs. False discovery rates were estimated in a later analysis by permuting HLA or CMV assignments 20 times. In a later analysis, co-occurring TCRs were grouped using DBSCAN, with TCRdist sequence similarity added in when clustering inside HLA-allele-positive subsets. Repertoires with fewer than 30,000 or more than 120,000 public chains, plus five repertoires with anomalous nucleotide sharing, were excluded from co-occurrence clustering. TCRdb provides this immuneACCESS table in a form limited to in-frame rearrangements. Some clones are lacking; in checked studies, under half of them reflect an unresolved V gene, and why the rest are absent is not known. V and J calls and clone size come straight from that table; D and trimming were deduced from the DNA. In this sample the table shows roughly 200,000 clones, around 70% of which occur a single time. The leading ten clones occupy less than 3% of the sample.

Here is what the overall study found, with its caveats: The sequencing pipeline was judged likely to have produced a cluster of highly shared sequence variants as a technical artifact. Because the 87-base-pair reads could not distinguish some IMGT-functional V segments, including TRBV6-2 and TRBV6-3, those segments were excluded. Most TCR sequences were observed very rarely across donors, whereas some public TCRs were present in many individuals. In a later analysis, HLA-associated TCR beta chains showed more clonal expansion and lower generation probabilities than non-associated chains that were equally common. The study listed 164 TCR beta chains as associated with cytomegalovirus. The authors suggested that the approach could potentially be generalized to other disease states and immunological phenotypes. Linkage disequilibrium might explain the correlated functional status among segregating V segments, but an unknown experimental factor could not be ruled out. A further reported finding was that TCR beta sequences accurately predicted the HLA-A and HLA-B alleles for most subjects in the first cohort. In a later analysis, TCR association rates were found to vary across HLA loci, with the most associated TCRs seen for DRB1 alleles and the fewest for HLA-C alleles. Compared with the roughly 720-donor mean, donors in an Asian-associated ancestry cluster had fewer N-insertions in productive TCRs, according to a later genetic analysis. Because counts were too low, about 17 rarely observed V segments, including chromosome 9 orphons, were excluded from the earlier analysis of 587 of the donors. HLA typing was unavailable for some donors at each locus, so association tests used only the typed subset. Most CMV-associated TCR beta chains appeared to be HLA-restricted in a later analysis, and the HLA associations seemed to be driven largely by CMV exposure. For the cohort, immune exposure information was limited to CMV serostatus. Broadly in line with IMGT annotations, most TCR beta V segments showed up in productive rearrangements about 90% or about 30% of the time in an earlier analysis of several hundred of the donors. The presence/absence analyses assumed that sequencing depth was roughly uniform across donors, and that assumption may not be true. The classifier was reported to diagnose cytomegalovirus status with high specificity and sensitivity in both the original and validation cohorts. An association between a missense DCLRE1C variant and V-gene and J-gene trimming of TCR beta chains was found in a later genetic analysis and replicated in an independent cohort. In vitro tests confirmed that three of the cytomegalovirus-associated TCR beta chains recognize cytomegalovirus antigens. A later analysis reported that several top co-occurrence clusters appeared linked to parvovirus B19, influenza, CMV and Epstein-Barr virus. A later analysis associated about 17,000 TCR beta sequences with specific HLA alleles at a false discovery rate of 0.05. Only TCR beta chains were sequenced in this cohort, and the absence of alpha or paired-chain data limited detectable features. When HLA alleles, especially DR and DQ, strongly co-occurred, TCR associations were difficult to assign to individual alleles.

Trimmed from V: 2 bases; trimmed from J: 1 base; junction bases lacking a gene match: 3. Taken from cysteine to phenylalanine, the CDR3 has 16 residues. Of all the DNA, just the CDR3 is kept, 48 bases in frame from base 1. The germline V gene (reference sequence) yields MNHEY for CDR1 and SMNVEV for CDR2. Points on this clone: Its antigen has not been determined. Per-base qualities were not stored, and no clone one base away is much larger.

The cohort comprised approximately 700 healthy bone marrow donors. At the time of sampling, every cohort member was nominally healthy, though immune exposures that went unrecorded were likely present. The donor tested CMV seropositive, placing the donor among the 290 or so seropositive members of the cohort. Every donor gave a peripheral blood sample, and the peripheral blood mononuclear cells from that sample were used for TCR beta sequencing. The Qiagen DNeasy Blood Extraction Kit was used to extract genomic DNA from the blood cell samples. The chain is encoded by TRBV27 joined to TRBJ1-5; 9 central bases correspond to TRBD1. The source of this sequence is a man in his forties in good health and CMV-seropositive. The sample was PBMCs. The bases read TGTGCCAGCAGTTTAATGACAGGGGGAAGCAATCAGCCCCAGCATTTT. This codes for CASSLMTGGSNQPQHF.